Presented here are 10 T cell receptor beta chains from one specimen sequenced in a study of T cell responses to AZD1222 COVID-19 vaccine (dated by TCRdb to the early 2020s). The sample's time point label is to be understood as: about 28 days (+/-7) after the second vaccine dose. The library was obtained by the immunoSEQ multiplex PCR assay. TCRdb holds this immuneACCESS table with in-frame rearrangements only. Some clones are missing; in checked studies, unresolved V genes explain under half, and the rest has no known cause. The table for this sample lists about 200,000 clones; 90% to 95% of them were counted only once. The top ten constitute roughly 1% of the sample. Sequencing used peripheral blood, obtained 28 days after the second AZD1222 dose. These receptors came from an adult who received the AZD1222 COVID-19 vaccine.

The chain links TRBV3-1 (or the pseudogene TRBV3-2) to TRBJ1-1; D is unclear. Germline-derived CDR1 and CDR2 are LGHDT and YNNKEL (reference sequence). V lost 5 bases and J lost 4, with 11 bases in between. The CDR3 is 13 residues long. The CDR3 spells CASSSLGSTEAFF. The CDR3 DNA follows: TGTGCCAGCAGCTCGCTGGGGAGCACTGAAGCTTTCTTT.

The chain recombines TRBV7-2 with TRBJ2-3; 9 positions match TRBD2. The CDR3 is 16 residues long. The germline CDR1 and CDR2 sequences are SGHTA and FQGNSA. V dropped 0 bases and J dropped 6; count of bases not matched to a gene: 7. CDR3 amino acids: CASSLAPGGGADTQYF. CDR3 bases: TGTGCCAGCAGCTTAGCGCCGGGCGGGGGGGCTGATACGCAGTATTTT.

The V call is TRBV5-1, the J call TRBJ2-5, with TRBD1 matching 11 bases. The CDR3 extends over 15 amino acids. Trimming removed 4 bases from V and 4 bases from J; junction bases left unmatched: 6. Germline CDR1 reads SGHRS; CDR2 reads YFSETQ. CDR3 nucleotide sequence: TGCGCCAGCAGCGGAGGACAGGGGGCTAGAGAGACCCAGTACTTC. Its protein product is CASSGGQGARETQYF. Variable domain in full (rest from reference TRBV5-1 and TRBJ2-5): KAGVTQTPRYLIKTRGQQVTLSCSPISGHRSVSWYQQTPGQGLQFLFEYFSETQRNKGNFPGRFSGRQFSNSRSEMNVSTLELGDSALYLCASSGGQGARETQYFGPGTRLLVL.

V is TRBV7-8 and J is TRBJ1-2, with 9 positions matching TRBD1. Germline CDR1 and CDR2: SGHVS and FQNEAQ. This CDR3 contains 15 residues. The junction had 9 bases not matched to a gene; V was cut back by 3 bases and J by 7 bases. The CDR3 region has the DNA TGTGCCAGCAGCTTGGAAGGACAGGGGAGGTTTGGCTACACCTTC. Amino acid sequence: CASSLEGQGRFGYTF.

The chain uses TRBV28 and TRBJ2-2; 9 positions match TRBD2. CDR1 is MDHEN, CDR2 SYDVKM, per germline. The V and J ends lost 6 bases and 0 bases, in that order; junction bases with no gene match: 8. There are 17 residues in the CDR3. The CDR3 loop is CASSAGGGGANTGELFF. DNA for the CDR3: TGTGCCAGCAGCGCGGGCGGCGGGGGGGCGAACACCGGGGAGCTGTTTTTT. Combining the CDR3 with reference TRBV28 and TRBJ2-2 gives the whole variable domain DVKVTQSSRYLVKRTGEKVFLECVQDMDHENMFWYRQDPGLGLRLIYFSYDVKMKEKGDIPEGYSVSREKKERFSLILESASTNQTSMYLCASSAGGGGANTGELFFGEGSRLTVL.

The genes are TRBV18 and TRBJ2-2; D is unresolved. This CDR3 is 15 amino acids long. Per the germline V gene, CDR1 is KGHSH and CDR2 is LQKENI. Trimming removed 0 bases from V and 5 bases from J, with 10 bases in between. As DNA, the CDR3 is TGTGCCAGCTCACCACCACGAGGTGGGACCGGGGAGCTGTTTTTT. Protein product: CASSPPRGGTGELFF.

The chain recombines TRBV14 with TRBJ1-6; no clear D gene. This CDR3 region has 13 residues. Trimming shortened V by 5 bases and J by 14 bases, and 16 bases separated the two germline ends. Germline loops: CDR1 SGHDN, CDR2 FVKESK. As DNA, the CDR3 is TGTGCCAGCAGCAAGCCTGACCGCGGGGCCCTCCACTTT. Its protein is CASSKPDRGALHF.

The V gene is TRBV28, the J gene TRBJ1-2; the match to TRBD1 covers 8 bases. The CDR3 has 15 residues. CDR1 and CDR2 from the germline V gene are MDHEN and SYDVKM. V lost 5 bases, J lost 4 bases, and 9 bases stayed unmatched. The CDR3 DNA sequence: TGTGCCAGCAGTCCCCTCCATGGACAGGGCTATGGCTACACCTTC. The encoded protein is CASSPLHGQGYGYTF.

The chain combines TRBV5-4 with TRBJ2-1; TRBD2 agrees at 11 bases. CDR1 SGHNT and CDR2 YYREEE come from the germline V gene (reference sequence). The V segment lost 5 bases and the J segment 7 bases; nucleotides outside the gene matches: 8. The length of the CDR3 is 15 residues. The CDR3 sequence is CASSRSGGALNEQFF. As DNA, the CDR3 is TGTGCCAGCAGTCGTAGCGGGGGGGCCCTGAATGAGCAGTTCTTC. The full variable domain, with the rest looked up from reference TRBV5-4 and TRBJ2-1, is ETGVTQSPTHLIKTRGQQVTLRCSSQSGHNTVSWYQQALGQGPQFIFQYYREEENGRGNFPPRFSGLQFPNYSSELNVNALELDDSALYLCASSRSGGALNEQFFGPGTRLTVL.

The chain's CDR3 is CASSSSGTGTYEQYF. The CDR3 region has the DNA TGCGCCAGCAGCTCCTCCGGGACAGGGACCTACGAGCAGTACTTC. The chain uses TRBV5-1 and TRBJ2-7; TRBD1 matches 9 bases. The germline V gene has CDR1 SGHRS and CDR2 YFSETQ. V shed 3 bases, J shed 2 bases, and the junction held 6 bases outside the gene matches. The CDR3 extends over 15 amino acids. The full variable domain, with the rest looked up from reference TRBV5-1 and TRBJ2-7, is KAGVTQTPRYLIKTRGQQVTLSCSPISGHRSVSWYQQTPGQGLQFLFEYFSETQRNKGNFPGRFSGRQFSNSRSEMNVSTLELGDSALYLCASSSSGTGTYEQYFGPGTRLTVT.